The sequence of this T cell receptor beta chain was determined in a study of T cell repertoires in cytomegalovirus infection. Study details: Use of recently identified HLA-C-restricted and well-studied HLA-B-restricted CMV epitopes was part of the study. Both a matching HLA type and CMV infection were indicated by public TCR beta signatures. Findings of the study overall: It was HLA-C-restricted CMV-specific TCR beta clonotypes that dominated the response ex vivo. Accumulated public TCR beta family frequency recognized individuals carrying CMV together with the relevant HLA.

From the reads, TCRdb called clonotypes with MiXCR, one entry per CDR3 protein. The repertoire holds 600,000 to 700,000 distinct CDR3 sequences, around a third seen once, with roughly 18% in the top ten. CDR1 and CDR2 from the germline V gene are SEHNR and FQNEAQ (reference sequence). Trimming cost V 4 bases and J 6 bases; bases outside gene matches: 9. This CDR3 comprises 16 residues. This clonotype was counted ten times or more. Its antigen remains unknown. The chain combines TRBV7-9 with TRBJ2-3, with 11 bases matching TRBD2. The clonotype originates from a human donor in good health (CMV status not recorded). Some clones in this sample may be carry-over from other donors' samples. Sample: cultured PBMCs, taken from culture after CMV antigen stimulation. The CDR3: CASSSGLAGLGDTQYF. The CDR3 bases are TGTGCCAGCAGCTCCGGACTAGCGGGCCTCGGGGATACGCAGTATTTT.